Listed here is a single T cell receptor beta chain. The entry originates in a study of blood T cell repertoires in COVID-19. As processed by the authors: By means of reference gene primer amplification, nucleated cell counts were estimated. This table comes from immunoSEQ multiplex PCR, and its TCRdb copy is limited to in-frame clones, with some not included. V and J calls and clone size are those listed in that table; D and trimming were worked out from the DNA. This sample carries about 55,000 clones, about four fifths of them seen once, and the ten largest clones take over 5.5%. This TCR came from a human donor in a cohort sampled during active or convalescent COVID-19. Sequencing was done on a sample of peripheral blood.

DNA for the CDR3: TGTGCCCCTTTGCGTTACGAGCAGTACTTC. This codes for CAPLRYEQYF. The V gene is TRBV24-1, the J gene TRBJ2-7; D call uncertain. V was clipped by 12 bases and J by 4 bases, with 9 bases between them. CDR3 length equals 10 residues. Germline loops: CDR1 KGHDR, CDR2 SFDVKD.